This TCR beta chain was recorded in a study of tumor-infiltrating lymphocytes in localized non-small cell lung cancer. Study summary: Tumor tissue and non-adjacent uninvolved lung came from each patient.

Looked up from germline, CDR1 is LGHNA and CDR2 is YNFKEQ. The V end lost 1 base, the J end lost 2 bases, and 11 bases lay between the germline ends. There are 15 residues in the CDR3. Using immunoSEQ multiplex PCR, the repertoire was profiled, and TCRdb retains in-frame clones only, with some absent. The top ten hold around 10% of the sample, which has thousands of clones, around 82% seen once. The chain combines TRBV4-2 with TRBJ1-2, with D unresolved. The sequence was obtained from a human donor with non-small cell lung cancer. Sequencing input: uninvolved lung tissue not adjacent to the tumor. The CDR3 spells CASSQAGGRNYGYTF. The CDR3 DNA reads TGTGCCAGCAGCCAAGCGGGAGGACGGAACTATGGCTACACCTTC.